A single sample gave rise to the 32 T cell receptor beta chains below, sequenced in a study of blood T cell repertoires in COVID-19. Generated by immunoSEQ multiplex PCR, the TCRdb table keeps only in-frame clones and is missing some. This table has 160,000 or so clones, 80% to 90% appearing once. Input material: peripheral blood. These receptors were collected from a man between 60 and 75 years old with acute or convalescent COVID-19.

The chain combines TRBV10-2 with TRBJ1-5, with 10 bases matching TRBD1. CDR1 and CDR2 from the germline V gene are WSHSY and SAAADI. This CDR3 has 16 residues. Trimming removed 2 bases from V and 5 bases from J; junction bases left unmatched: 6. This chain's CDR3 is CASSEGGTGEHQPQHF. In nucleotides, the CDR3 is TGCGCCAGCAGTGAGGGGGGGACAGGGGAACATCAGCCCCAGCATTTT.

The V and J genes are TRBV6-5 and TRBJ1-2; no definite D call. CDR1 and CDR2 (germline): MNHEY, SVGAGI. The ends were cut back, 6 bases at V and 4 bases at J, with 12 bases in the middle. This CDR3 is 13 amino acids long. In DNA, the CDR3 is TGTGCCAGCAGCCCCGACATGTCCTATGGCTACACCTTC. Translated, it gives CASSPDMSYGYTF.

This clone was detected only once. V usage is TRBV27 and J usage is TRBJ1-6, with 7 nucleotides matching TRBD1. V lost 3 bases and J lost 10; bases outside the gene matches: 6. Germline V CDR1 and CDR2: MNHEY, SMNVEV (reference sequence). The CDR3 is 14 amino acids. CDR3 region: CASSFQGVGSPLHF. The CDR3 DNA reads as TGTGCCAGCAGTTTTCAGGGGGTTGGATCACCCCTCCACTTT.

This clone occurred once. This rearrangement joins TRBV30 to TRBJ1-2; D gene uncertain. Trimming removed 0 bases at V and 3 bases at J, with 14 bases between. From germline, CDR1 is GTSNPN and CDR2 SVGIG (reference sequence). This CDR3 is 15 amino acids long. The CDR3 coding sequence is TGTGCCTGGAGTGTCAGGAACCGGAGGGACTATGGCTACACCTTC. This codes for CAWSVRNRRDYGYTF.

The rearrangement joins TRBV27 to TRBJ2-1, with TRBD1 identical over 7 bases. The CDR3 is 14 amino acids. Trimming at V came to 3 bases and at J to 7 bases, leaving 6 bases not matched to a gene. Germline lookup yields CDR1 MNHEY and CDR2 SMNVEV (reference sequence). The CDR3 spells CASSFRDSWNEQFF. The DNA for the CDR3 is TGTGCCAGCAGTTTCCGGGACAGTTGGAATGAGCAGTTCTTC.

This CDR3 reads CASRGQLNTEAFF. Written as DNA, the CDR3 is TGTGCCAGCAGAGGACAGTTGAACACTGAAGCTTTCTTT. This chain joins TRBV2 and TRBJ1-1; TRBD1 is a possible D gene (6 bases). Trimming shortened V by 6 bases and J by 0 bases, and 8 bases separated the two germline ends. The CDR3 covers 13 residues. CDR1 is SNHLY, CDR2 FYNNEI, per germline. Combining the CDR3 with reference TRBV2 and TRBJ1-1 gives the whole variable domain EPEVTQTPSHQVTQMGQEVILRCVPISNHLYFYWYRQILGQKVEFLVSFYNNEISEKSEIFDDQFSVERPDGSNFTLKIRSTKLEDSAMYFCASRGQLNTEAFFGQGTRLTVV.

The rearrangement links TRBV18 to TRBJ2-1, with TRBD1 matching over 10 bases. With V trimmed by 4 bases and J by 10 bases, 7 bases remained unmatched. The V gene's germline CDR1 is KGHSH and CDR2 LQKENI. The CDR3 spans 14 residues. CDR3 loop: CASSLGTGVGEQFF. The CDR3, as DNA: TGTGCCAGCTCACTCGGGACAGGGGTAGGAGAGCAGTTCTTC.

This CDR3 is CASSSMQGNYGYTF. The CDR3 coding sequence is TGCGCCAGCAGCTCAATGCAGGGAAACTATGGCTACACCTTC. V usage is TRBV5-1 and J usage is TRBJ1-2; D is perhaps TRBD1 (5 bases). Germline V gene sequence: CDR1 SGHRS, CDR2 YFSETQ. CDR3 length: 14 residues. V was clipped by 3 bases and J by 2 bases, with 11 bases between them.

The chain couples TRBV4-1 to TRBJ1-6; 10 bases align to TRBD1. J was trimmed by 0 bases and V by 2 bases; bases with no gene match: 10. Germline assignment: CDR1 MGHRA and CDR2 YSYEKL. The CDR3 has 20 residues. CDR3 residues: CASSQHPPDRGFSYNSPLHF. CDR3 nucleotides: TGCGCCAGCAGCCAACACCCCCCGGACAGGGGGTTCTCCTATAATTCACCCCTCCACTTT.

CDR3 protein: CAISPKLTVRGNTEAFF. The CDR3 DNA is TGTGCCATCAGTCCCAAGTTGACAGTCCGAGGGAACACTGAAGCTTTCTTT. The chain carries TRBV10-3 and TRBJ1-1; perhaps TRBD1 as D (5 bases). CDR3 length: 17 residues. Trimming took 5 bases from V and 1 from J, leaving 20 bases between them. Germline assignment: CDR1 ENHRY and CDR2 SYGVKD.

This clone was detected only once. This chain links TRBV19 with TRBJ1-1; D is undetermined. The CDR3 is 12 amino acids. The V and J ends lost 4 bases and 6 bases respectively, with 9 bases between them. In germline, CDR1 is LNHDA, CDR2 SQIVND (reference sequence). For the CDR3, the DNA is TGTGCCAGTAGTACCCGGTGGTCTGAAGCTTTCTTT. Amino acid sequence: CASSTRWSEAFF.

The chain has TRBV7-2 and TRBJ1-2; D possibly corresponds to TRBD1 (6 bases). This CDR3 spans 15 amino acids. The germline V and J ends were trimmed by 1 base and 8 bases, with 17 bases remaining between them. CDR1 is SGHTA and CDR2 is FQGNSA in the germline V gene. CDR3 sequence: CASSLGGRGAEGYTF. Written as DNA, the CDR3 is TGTGCCAGCAGCTTAGGCGGTCGGGGGGCGGAGGGCTACACCTTC.

This sequence joins TRBV18 and TRBJ2-5; tentative D call: TRBD1 (6 bases). Germline V gives CDR1 KGHSH, CDR2 LQKENI. V was clipped by 2 bases and J by 1 base, with 8 bases between them. This CDR3 spans 14 amino acids. The CDR3 sequence: CASSPRTVQETQYF. As DNA, the CDR3 is TGTGCCAGCTCACCAAGGACAGTCCAAGAGACCCAGTACTTC.

The CDR3 bases are TGTGCCAGCAAGAGTCGGTCGGGATCACCCCTCCACTTT. This codes for CASKSRSGSPLHF. The chain recombines TRBV6-5 with TRBJ1-6; no clear D. V lost 7 bases, J lost 10 bases, and 14 bases lay in between. This CDR3 has 13 amino acids. CDR1 MNHEY and CDR2 SVGAGI come from the germline V gene.

The V gene is TRBV6-5, the J gene TRBJ2-1; 8 positions agree with TRBD1. Trimming at V came to 7 bases and at J to 2 bases, leaving 4 bases not matched to a gene. The germline V gene encodes CDR1 MNHEY and CDR2 SVGAGI. There are 14 residues in the CDR3. CDR3 region: CASTRTGTYNEQFF. The CDR3 DNA follows: TGTGCCAGCACTCGGACAGGGACCTACAATGAGCAGTTCTTC.

The chain recombines TRBV5-1 with TRBJ1-1; 7 nucleotides line up with TRBD1. The CDR3 has 15 amino acids. Germline trimming cut 2 bases from V and 1 base from J; bases unmatched to any gene: 5. From germline, CDR1 is SGHRS and CDR2 YFSETQ. CDR3 nucleotide sequence: TGCGCCAGCAGCTTACTACAGGGGTCGAACACTGAAGCTTTCTTT. Its protein is CASSLLQGSNTEAFF.

This chain links TRBV27 with TRBJ2-1; TRBD1 aligns across 9 bases. The CDR3 length is 15 residues. The ends lost 0 bases at V and 9 bases at J; junction bases unmatched: 6. CDR1 and CDR2 from the germline V gene are MNHEY and SMNVEV (reference sequence). The CDR3 nucleotides read TGTGCCAGCAGTTTATCAATGGGACAGGGTAGTGAGCAGTTCTTC. Residues: CASSLSMGQGSEQFF.

This clone occurred once. This chain joins TRBV28 and TRBJ2-1, with D unresolved. This CDR3 is 12 amino acids long. The V gene's germline CDR1 is MDHEN and CDR2 SYDVKM. V was shortened by 8 bases and J by 9 bases, with 14 bases between the two germline ends. The CDR3 sequence is CASSQALGEQFF. CDR3 bases: TGTGCCAGCTCCCAGGCACTGGGTGAGCAGTTCTTC.

This chain links TRBV11-1 with TRBJ1-5; D gene uncertain. This CDR3 is 13 amino acids long. The V and J ends lost 1 base and 7 bases respectively, with 8 bases between them. CDR1 SGHAT and CDR2 FQDESV come from the germline V gene (reference sequence). As DNA, the CDR3 is TGTGCCAGCAGCTTAGGAGGGAGGCAGCCCCAGCATTTT. Its translation: CASSLGGRQPQHF.

The rearrangement uses TRBV6-2 or TRBV6-3 and TRBJ1-5; TRBD1 agrees at 8 bases. This CDR3 comprises 17 residues. Germline CDR1 and CDR2: MNHEY and SVGEGT. V was pared by 2 bases and J by 1 base, with 7 bases of the junction left unmatched. CDR3 DNA sequence: TGTGCCAGCAGTTACGGCCAGGGGGCGAGGAGCAATCAGCCCCAGCATTTT. Its protein product is CASSYGQGARSNQPQHF.

This chain uses TRBV27 with TRBJ1-1; 8 nucleotides match TRBD1. CDR3 length equals 14 residues. Trimming removed 1 base from V and 4 bases from J; junction bases left unmatched: 2. Germline-derived CDR1 and CDR2 are MNHEY and SMNVEV (reference sequence). CDR3 in DNA: TGTGCCAGCAGTTTATATCAGGGGGCCACTGAAGCTTTCTTT. This codes for CASSLYQGATEAFF.

The V and J genes are TRBV18 and TRBJ2-3; 8 bases agree with TRBD1. The CDR3 runs 16 residues. After removal of 3 bases from V and 2 bases from J, the junction contained 7 bases not matched to a gene. The germline CDR1 and CDR2 sequences are KGHSH and LQKENI. The CDR3 DNA sequence: TGTGCCAGCTCACCGCTGGTGGGACAGGCCACAGATACGCAGTATTTT. This encodes CASSPLVGQATDTQYF.

This chain uses TRBV9 with TRBJ1-6, with TRBD1 matching over 10 bases. The germline V gene encodes CDR1 SGDLS and CDR2 YYNGEE. The junction had 5 bases not matched to a gene; V was cut back by 3 bases and J by 2 bases. CDR3 size: 17 residues. The CDR3 region is CASSEGQGYPYNSPLHF. The CDR3 nucleotides are TGTGCCAGCAGCGAGGGACAGGGGTACCCCTATAATTCACCCCTCCACTTT.

This chain connects TRBV18 to TRBJ1-1; perhaps TRBD1 as D (5 bases). The CDR3 extends over 15 amino acids. Germline V gene sequence: CDR1 KGHSH, CDR2 LQKENI. V lost 4 bases, J lost 0 bases, and 12 bases lay in between. The DNA for the CDR3 is TGTGCCAGCTCACACGACAGTGAGATGAACACTGAAGCTTTCTTT. Protein: CASSHDSEMNTEAFF.

This CDR3 reads CASSSGFGYTF. The DNA of the CDR3 is TGTGCCAGCAGTTCAGGGTTCGGCTACACCTTC. The gene calls are TRBV27 and TRBJ1-2; a weak D match, TRBD1 (5 bases). The CDR3 contains 11 residues. Germline lookup yields CDR1 MNHEY and CDR2 SMNVEV (reference sequence). Deletions cut 4 bases from V and 8 bases from J, with 8 bases between.

The chain links TRBV10-2 to TRBJ1-1, with D possibly being TRBD1 (6 bases). Between the trimmed V and J ends, which lost 10 bases and 0 bases, there was a span of 12 bases. This CDR3 comprises 13 residues. Germline loops: CDR1 WSHSY, CDR2 SAAADI. The CDR3 DNA reads as TGCGCCACCCTCAGGGGTATGAACACTGAAGCTTTCTTT. Translating it yields CATLRGMNTEAFF.

The chain uses TRBV5-1 and TRBJ2-5; 12 bases agree with TRBD1. The CDR3 has 15 residues. J was trimmed by 4 bases and V by 4 bases; bases with no gene match: 5. In germline, CDR1 is SGHRS, CDR2 YFSETQ. CDR3 coding DNA: TGCGCCAGCAGCACGGGGACAGGGGGCGGAGAGACCCAGTACTTC. This gives the protein CASSTGTGGGETQYF.

The chain combines TRBV20-1 with TRBJ2-5; TRBD2 agrees at 7 bases. Germline values: CDR1 DFQATT, CDR2 SNEGSKA (reference sequence). This CDR3 has 11 amino acids. V trimming: 4 bases; J trimming: 5 bases; junction bases outside the gene matches: 1. Here the CDR3 reads CSAKGGETQYF. The CDR3 bases are TGCAGTGCTAAGGGAGGGGAGACCCAGTACTTC.

The J gene is TRBJ1-2, the V gene TRBV7-8; D is unresolved. Trimming shortened V by 5 bases and J by 4 bases, and 20 bases separated the two germline ends. The germline CDR1 and CDR2 sequences are SGHVS and FQNEAQ. The CDR3 runs to 16 residues. CDR3 sequence reads: CASSRTEEGRTYGYTF. CDR3 nucleotide sequence: TGTGCCAGCAGCCGAACTGAGGAAGGGAGAACCTATGGCTACACCTTC.

This clone was observed a handful of times. This chain connects TRBV5-6 to TRBJ1-2; 7 nucleotides line up with TRBD1. The CDR3 loop spans 14 amino acids. J lost 4 bases, V lost 4 bases, and 7 bases had no gene match. Germline lookup yields CDR1 SGHDT and CDR2 YYEEEE. The CDR3 bases are TGTGCCAGCAGCACCCGACAGGGCGTCTATGGCTACACCTTC. Protein sequence: CASSTRQGVYGYTF.

V is TRBV7-6 and J is TRBJ2-2; D possibly corresponds to TRBD2 (5 bases). Per the germline V gene, CDR1 is SGHVS and CDR2 is FNYEAQ. This CDR3 is 14 amino acids long. The V gene lost 6 bases and the J gene lost 4 bases, with 12 bases spanning the gap. CDR3 coding DNA: TGTGCCAGCAGTTATAGCGACGGCACCGGGGAGCTGTTTTTT. Translating gives CASSYSDGTGELFF. Together with reference TRBV7-6 and TRBJ2-2, the CDR3 gives the full variable domain: GAGVSQSPRYKVTKRGQDVALRCDPISGHVSLYWYRQALGQGPEFLTYFNYEAQQDKSGLPNDRFSAERPEGSISTLTIQRTEQRDSAMYRCASSYSDGTGELFFGEGSRLTVL.

The genes are TRBV6-6 and TRBJ2-3, with 7 bases that match TRBD2. Germline V gene data show CDR1 as MNHNY and CDR2 as SVGAGI (reference sequence). V dropped 2 bases and J dropped 1; count of bases not matched to a gene: 0. The CDR3 contains 14 residues. CDR3 coding DNA: TGTGCCAGCAGTTACCGGGGGGGCACAGATACGCAGTATTTT. Encoded protein: CASSYRGGTDTQYF.